Listed below are T cell receptor beta chains from one sample, sequenced in a study of T cells in Graves' hyperthyroidism and ophthalmopathy. MiXCR was run by TCRdb on the multiplex PCR reads, yielding one entry per CDR3 protein. The repertoire holds around 700,000 distinct CDR3 sequences, with 35% as singletons. Sequencing was performed on blood. The receptor source for this set is a middle-aged woman with Graves' hyperthyroidism. Both conserved end residues are part of each CDR3. D genes are given only for firm matches. Rows give clone size only sometimes, using once, few, many, or a class for an expanded clone.

V	length	D	size	J	DNA	CDR3
TRBV7-6	13	-	-	TRBJ1-4	TGTGCCAGCGGGACTAGCGGGGGGGAAAAACTGTTTTTT	CASGTSGGEKLFF
TRBV4-3	16	-	-	TRBJ1-2	TGCGCCAGCAGCCAAGGCTGGACTGGGGCTCACGATGGCTACACCTTC	CASSQGWTGAHDGYTF
TRBV7-3	16	-	few	TRBJ2-7	TGTGCCAGCAGTTACTCGACTCGGACAGCAGAGTACGAGCAGTACTTC	CASSYSTRTAEYEQYF
TRBV7-8	15	-	many	TRBJ1-2	TGTGCCAGCAGCTTAGGCTCGGCAGGGACTGGCGGCTACACCTTC	CASSLGSAGTGGYTF
TRBV6-5	14	TRBD1	-	TRBJ1-1	TGTGCCAGCAGGCGGACAGGGATAAACACTGAAGCTTTCTTT	CASRRTGINTEAFF
TRBV10-3	17	TRBD1	few	TRBJ2-2	TGTGCCATCAGTGAGTCGGACAGGGGGATGAACACCGGGGAGCTGTTTTTT	CAISESDRGMNTGELFF
TRBV4-3	16	-	-	TRBJ2-5	TGCGCCAGCAGCCAAGGTCGACCGGCGCTCCAAGAGACCCAGTACTTC	CASSQGRPALQETQYF
TRBV15	14	TRBD2	many	TRBJ2-5	TGTGCCACCAGCCTGAGTCGGGGGGACGAGACCCAGTACTTC	CATSLSRGDETQYF
TRBV24-1	16	-	-	TRBJ2-1	TGTGCCACCAGTAGGTCTGGCGGGGGCCGATACAATGAGCAGTTCTTC	CATSRSGGGRYNEQFF
TRBV5-6	16	TRBD1	-	TRBJ2-7	TGTGCCAGCAGACCCACAGGGGGACGAGGTAACTACGAGCAGTACTTC	CASRPTGGRGNYEQYF
TRBV2	14	-	many	TRBJ1-1	TGTGCCAGCAGTGAGGAGGGGCGAGTCACTGAAGCTTTCTTT	CASSEEGRVTEAFF
TRBV12-3/TRBV12-4	14	-	many	TRBJ1-4	TGTGCCAGCAGCTCCTGGGACGGTAATGAAAAACTGTTTTTT	CASSSWDGNEKLFF
TRBV2	14	-	few	TRBJ1-2	TGTGCCAGCAGTGGACAGGCGCCCTCCGAGGGCTACACCTTC	CASSGQAPSEGYTF
TRBV11-2	18	TRBD1	few	TRBJ1-3	TGTGCCAGCAGCCCCGGGTGGGACAGGCGATACTCTGGAAACACCATATATTTT	CASSPGWDRRYSGNTIYF
TRBV4-1	13	-	-	TRBJ2-3	TGCGCCAGCAGCCAAGCAGTTCCAGATACGCAGTATTTT	CASSQAVPDTQYF
TRBV5-1	16	TRBD2	-	TRBJ2-2	TGCGCCAGCAGCGTCCAGGCGGGGGTGAACACCGGGGAGCTGTTTTTT	CASSVQAGVNTGELFF
TRBV6-2/TRBV6-3	14	-	few	TRBJ1-2	TGTGCCAGCAGTTACTCGGCGGCCAACTATGGCTACACCTTC	CASSYSAANYGYTF
TRBV2	12	-	many	TRBJ1-2	TGTGCCAGCAGTGAAACGCCGCTAGGCTACACCTTC	CASSETPLGYTF
TRBV20-1	13	-	many	TRBJ1-5	TGCAGTGCTAGAGTCGGGGGTAATCAGCCCCAGCATTTT	CSARVGGNQPQHF
TRBV6-5	13	-	-	TRBJ1-4	TGTGCCAGCAGTTACGCCAGGGATGAAAAACTGTTTTTT	CASSYARDEKLFF
TRBV24-1	15	TRBD1	-	TRBJ2-7	TGTGCCACCAGTGACCGGACAGGGCGTCTTAATGAGCAGTACTTC	CATSDRTGRLNEQYF
TRBV14	16	-	-	TRBJ1-1	TGTGCCAGCAGCCAAGAAAGGGATTCATCGAACACTGAAGCTTTCTTT	CASSQERDSSNTEAFF
TRBV7-2	14	-	many	TRBJ1-2	TGTGCCAGCAGCCCAAGGGGGGTACTATGGGGCTACACCTTC	CASSPRGVLWGYTF
TRBV9	13	-	many	TRBJ1-2	TGTGCCAGCAGCGTAGCAGGGGACGATGGCTACACCTTC	CASSVAGDDGYTF
TRBV15	14	-	many	TRBJ1-1	TGTGCCACCAGCAGAATAGGACTGAACACTGAAGCTTTCTTT	CATSRIGLNTEAFF
TRBV10-3	17	TRBD1	-	TRBJ1-5	TGTGCCATCAGTGTATCGAGCGGGAGGGACAGCACTCAGCCCCAGCATTTT	CAISVSSGRDSTQPQHF
TRBV4-3	16	TRBD1	-	TRBJ1-1	TGCGCCAGCAGCCGAGTTTGGACAGGGACGGACACTGAAGCTTTCTTT	CASSRVWTGTDTEAFF
TRBV10-3	14	-	few	TRBJ2-3	TGTGCCATCAGGGTCATCAACAGCACAGATACGCAGTATTTT	CAIRVINSTDTQYF
TRBV5-1	15	TRBD1	many	TRBJ1-4	TGCGCCAGCAGCTTTTTGGGACAGGGAGGTGAAAAACTGTTTTTT	CASSFLGQGGEKLFF
TRBV20-1	16	TRBD1	once	TRBJ1-2	TGCAGTGCTGGGGGGGGACAGGGGGCCACCCTCTATGGCTACACCTTC	CSAGGGQGATLYGYTF
TRBV20-1	15	-	few	TRBJ2-2	TGCAGTGCCAACCCAGTGACCGGGAACACCGGGGAGCTGTTTTTT	CSANPVTGNTGELFF
TRBV7-9	14	TRBD1	-	TRBJ2-7	TGTGCCAGCAGCCGTAGGGACAGGAACTACGAGCAGTACTTC	CASSRRDRNYEQYF
TRBV20-1	17	TRBD1	-	TRBJ2-5	TGCAGTGCCCACCCGGACAGGGGGCTAGCGGGGAAAGAGACCCAGTACTTC	CSAHPDRGLAGKETQYF
TRBV4-1	13	-	-	TRBJ2-7	TGCGCCAGCAGCCACCCGGGACCGCTCGAGCAGTACTTC	CASSHPGPLEQYF
TRBV7-9	13	-	-	TRBJ1-1	TGTGCCAGCAGTATCTTTGGAACCGGAGAAGCTTTCTTT	CASSIFGTGEAFF
TRBV20-1	16	TRBD2	-	TRBJ2-2	TGCAGTGCTGCCCGATTTAGCGGGAGGAACACCGGGGAGCTGTTTTTT	CSAARFSGRNTGELFF
TRBV25-1	13	-	-	TRBJ1-1	TGTGCCAGCAGGGATTCAGTAGACACTGAAGCTTTCTTT	CASRDSVDTEAFF
TRBV7-9	14	-	-	TRBJ1-1	TGCGCCAGCAGCCAATTAATGGGGAACACTGAAGCTTTCTTT	CASSQLMGNTEAFF
TRBV7-8	14	-	many	TRBJ1-5	TGTGCCAGCAGCTTAGCTGGCTCAGCAGGGCCCCAGCATTTT	CASSLAGSAGPQHF
TRBV27	17	-	-	TRBJ1-5	TGTGCCAGCAGTACTACAGGTTTAGGGCTTAGCAATCAGCCCCAGCATTTT	CASSTTGLGLSNQPQHF
TRBV5-1	14	-	-	TRBJ1-1	TGCGCCAGCAGCCCCACTGGGGGTAACACTGAAGCTTCCTTT	CASSPTGGNTEASF
TRBV5-1	14	-	few	TRBJ2-2	TGCGCCAGCAGCCTACAGGGTCACACCGGGGAGCTGTTTTTT	CASSLQGHTGELFF
TRBV4-2	15	-	many	TRBJ1-1	TGTGCCAGCAGCCAAGATCATGTGGAAAACACTGAAGCTTTCTTT	CASSQDHVENTEAFF
TRBV7-2	17	TRBD1	-	TRBJ2-7	TGTGCCAGCAGCCCTTCGCTGGGGGGACAGGGGGCAGAAGAGCAGTACTTC	CASSPSLGGQGAEEQYF
TRBV12-3/TRBV12-4	14	TRBD1	few	TRBJ2-7	TGTGCCAGCAGTATACGACAGGGGGTGTCCGAGCAGTACTTC	CASSIRQGVSEQYF
TRBV6-5	14	-	few	TRBJ1-1	TGTGCCAGCAGTTACCAGGGGTCGGCCGCTGAAGCTTTCTTT	CASSYQGSAAEAFF
TRBV7-9	14	-	many	TRBJ1-1	TGTGCCAGCACCGACGAGTCCAGGAACACTGAAGCTTTCTTT	CASTDESRNTEAFF
TRBV7-9	13	TRBD1	many	TRBJ1-2	TGTGCCAGCAGCTTCCGGACAGGAGTTGGCTACACCTTC	CASSFRTGVGYTF
TRBV6-2/TRBV6-3	16	-	-	TRBJ1-5	TGTGCCAGCATCTCTACACAGGGAATGGGCAATCAGCCCCAGCATTTT	CASISTQGMGNQPQHF
TRBV6-5	15	-	-	TRBJ1-1	TGTGCCAGTAGCCCAACTAGCGGGGGGCACCGTGAAGCTTTCTTT	CASSPTSGGHREAFF
TRBV12-3/TRBV12-4	14	-	few	TRBJ1-2	TGTGCCAGCAAGCCAAACAGGGATCTTTATGGCTACACCTTC	CASKPNRDLYGYTF
TRBV25-1	18	-	-	TRBJ2-2	TGTGCCAGCAGTGACTCGACAGTCATCGGGGTAACGACCGGGGAGCTGTTTTTT	CASSDSTVIGVTTGELFF
TRBV7-9	14	TRBD1	-	TRBJ1-2	TGTGCCAGCAGCCACCGGGACAGGACTGGGGGCTACACCTTC	CASSHRDRTGGYTF
TRBV6-2/TRBV6-3	13	-	few	TRBJ2-2	TGTGCCAGCAGTTACACGTATCCCGGGGAGCTGTTTTTT	CASSYTYPGELFF
TRBV24-1	15	TRBD1	-	TRBJ2-3	TGTGCCACCAGTGGGGTCACGGGGACAGAAGATACGCAGTATTTT	CATSGVTGTEDTQYF